Sequencing of this T cell receptor (beta chain) was carried out in a study of shared clonotypes between healthy human individuals. Points on this clone: What it binds is not known.

V gave up 0 bases and J gave up 8 bases, with 7 bases separating them. Germline V lookup: CDR1 GTSNPN, CDR2 SVGIG (reference sequence). CDR3 length: 11 residues. Study-level findings and limits: The study found lower generation probabilities in non-shared clonotypes than in those shared by all four donors.

Samples underwent the assay at deep level. The table came from immunoSEQ multiplex PCR; TCRdb's copy has only in-frame clones and leaves some out. This sample yields over a million clones, of which about 75% are seen a single time; around 1.5% belongs to the top ten. The V and J genes are TRBV30 and TRBJ1-2, with unresolved D. This clonotype originated in a young man in good health. The source material was memory CD4+ T cells sorted from blood. The subset: CD45RA-negative fraction. The CDR3 reads CAWSVETGYTF. The CDR3 region has the DNA TGTGCCTGGAGTGTAGAAACAGGCTACACCTTC.